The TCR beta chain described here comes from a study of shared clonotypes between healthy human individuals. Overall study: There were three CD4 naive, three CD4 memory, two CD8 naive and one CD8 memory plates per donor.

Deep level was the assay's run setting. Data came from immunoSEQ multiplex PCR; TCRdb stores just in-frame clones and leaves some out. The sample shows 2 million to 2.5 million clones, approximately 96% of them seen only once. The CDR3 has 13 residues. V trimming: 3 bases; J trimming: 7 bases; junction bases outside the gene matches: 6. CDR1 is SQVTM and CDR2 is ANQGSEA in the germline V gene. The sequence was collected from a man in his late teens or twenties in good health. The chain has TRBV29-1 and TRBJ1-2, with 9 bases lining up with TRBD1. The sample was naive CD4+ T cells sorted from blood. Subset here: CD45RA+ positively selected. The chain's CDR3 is CSVDDRGLSGYTF. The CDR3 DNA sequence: TGCAGCGTTGATGACAGGGGGTTAAGTGGCTACACCTTC.